Sequencing of this T cell receptor (beta chain) was carried out in a study of blood T cell repertoires in COVID-19. Overall study: The samples span acute and convalescent COVID-19 from the United States, Italy and Spain.

Participant ages covered about 18 to 100 years across 20 to 25 US areas. The data were produced by immunoSEQ multiplex PCR, yet TCRdb's version contains in-frame clones alone and is incomplete. The table has approximately 300,000 clones, 85% seen once. V trimming: 1 base; J trimming: 3 bases; junction bases outside the gene matches: 5. CDR3 size: 15 residues. CDR1 GTSNPN and CDR2 SVGIG come from the germline V gene (reference sequence). The origin of this receptor is a woman aged 25 to 39 who had been exposed to COVID-19. Sequencing was carried out using PBMCs or T cells enriched from blood (not recorded which). This chain uses TRBV30 with TRBJ1-5, with TRBD1 matching 8 bases. As DNA, the CDR3 is TGTGCCTGGAGTGACAGGGGGATCTTCAATCAGCCCCAGCATTTT. This encodes CAWSDRGIFNQPQHF.